The text below deals with one TCR beta chain. Original data processing: Amplification of reference gene primers provided the estimated nucleated cell counts. Sequencing was performed with immunoSEQ multiplex PCR; in TCRdb, only in-frame clones are kept and a portion is missing. Clonal size and the V and J genes are those of that table, whereas D and trimming came from the DNA. The repertoire holds roughly 250,000 clones, roughly 89% seen once, with about 0.8% in the top ten. The data derive from a study of blood T cell repertoires in COVID-19. In the study overall: From T cells, B-cell-depleted T cells, or PBMCs came the material, which was cDNA or gDNA.

The germline CDR1 and CDR2 sequences are SGDLS and YYNGEE. The CDR3 loop spans 15 amino acids. V gave up 4 bases and J gave up 4 bases; unmatched junction bases: 7. This chain uses TRBV9 with TRBJ1-1; TRBD1 matches at 10 bases. The specimen was peripheral blood. This TCR was recovered from a man under 40 with acute or convalescent COVID-19. The CDR3 is CASSTSGTGVTEAFF. As DNA, the CDR3 is TGTGCCAGCAGCACCTCCGGGACAGGGGTCACTGAAGCTTTCTTT.